The next 30 T cell receptor beta chains were all read from a single sample in a study of shared clonotypes between healthy human individuals. Sequencing was performed with immunoSEQ multiplex PCR; in TCRdb, only in-frame clones are kept and a portion is missing. The sample yields under 2,500,000 clones, about 94% seen once. The material sequenced was naive CD4+ T cells sorted from blood. Subset described: CD45RA+ positively selected. These TCRs come from a man younger than 30 in good health.

This rearrangement joins TRBV2 to TRBJ2-3, with D perhaps matching TRBD2 (6 bases). This CDR3 is built from 15 residues. V lost 3 bases and J 6 bases, leaving 16 bases between the germline ends. The germline V gene has CDR1 SNHLY and CDR2 FYNNEI. The CDR3 loop is CASSDLTAGGDTQYF. The CDR3 nucleotides are TGTGCCAGCAGTGACCTGACAGCGGGTGGGGATACGCAGTATTTT.

This clone appeared a few times. The CDR3 spells CSARAQKAFF. DNA for the CDR3: TGCAGTGCTAGGGCACAGAAGGCTTTCTTT. The chain recombines TRBV20-1 with TRBJ1-1; D remains ambiguous. CDR1 is DFQATT, CDR2 SNEGSKA, per germline (reference sequence). This CDR3 region has 10 residues. V lost 3 bases and J lost 11, with 10 bases in between.

This rearrangement joins TRBV6-5 to TRBJ2-7; TRBD1 might be the D (5 bases). The V gene's germline CDR1 is MNHEY and CDR2 SVGAGI. Trimming took off 5 bases at V and 4 bases at J, with 12 bases between the two ends. The CDR3 has 13 amino acids. CDR3 DNA sequence: TGTGCCAGCAGTAAGGGGTCCTTTTACGAGCAGTACTTC. Translating it yields CASSKGSFYEQYF.

J is TRBJ2-4 and V is TRBV5-6; D not resolved. Between the trimmed V and J ends, which lost 0 bases and 3 bases, there was a span of 10 bases. The length of the CDR3 is 15 residues. CDR1 and CDR2 (germline): SGHDT, YYEEEE. In nucleotides, the CDR3 is TGTGCCAGCAGCTTGGGGTCTCTAGGCAAAAACATTCAGTACTTC. It translates to CASSLGSLGKNIQYF.

The chain joins TRBV20-1 to TRBJ1-2; D gene ambiguous. V gave up 3 bases and J gave up 10 bases, with 12 bases separating them. The CDR3 sequence is 11 residues long. Germline V CDR1 and CDR2: DFQATT, SNEGSKA (reference sequence). CDR3 DNA: TGCAGTGCTAGTTGGTTCTCGGTCTACACCTTC. It yields the protein CSASWFSVYTF.

V and J are TRBV2 and TRBJ2-3; the match to TRBD1 covers 8 bases. The CDR3 runs to 15 residues. Germline CDR1 and CDR2: SNHLY and FYNNEI. The J segment lost 4 bases and the V segment lost 4 bases, leaving 7 bases of the junction unmatched. The CDR3: CASSVLSGGPDTQYF. The CDR3 DNA is TGTGCCAGCAGTGTGCTTTCAGGGGGCCCAGATACGCAGTATTTT.

J is TRBJ1-5 and V is TRBV4-1; the D is unclear. The CDR3 spans 15 residues. Germline V gives CDR1 MGHRA, CDR2 YSYEKL. With 1 base removed from V and 0 bases from J, the gap between germline ends came to 7 bases. The CDR3 DNA reads as TGCGCCAGCAGCCAAGCCGAAAATAGCAATCAGCCCCAGCATTTT. Translated, it gives CASSQAENSNQPQHF.

CDR3 in amino acids: CASSKGGPGEGNQPQHF. The DNA for the CDR3 is TGTGCCAGCAGTAAAGGTGGCCCGGGAGAGGGCAATCAGCCCCAGCATTTT. The chain recombines TRBV27 with TRBJ1-5; no clear D gene. This CDR3 is 17 amino acids long. Per germline, CDR1 MNHEY and CDR2 SMNVEV (reference sequence). V was trimmed by 5 bases and J by 2 bases, leaving 19 bases between them.

The DNA of the CDR3 is TGCGCCAGCAGCCGGACCCCTGACAATCAGCCCCAGCATTTT. It specifies CASSRTPDNQPQHF. The chain uses TRBV5-1 and TRBJ1-5; no clear D. The CDR3 totals 14 residues. Per the germline V gene, CDR1 is SGHRS and CDR2 is YFSETQ. Trimming removed 4 bases from V and 3 bases from J, with 11 bases in between.

The chain has TRBV6-6 and TRBJ1-5, with a possible D match to TRBD1 (6 bases). V lost 8 bases, J lost 7 bases, and 18 bases lay in between. This CDR3 is 14 amino acids long. CDR1 and CDR2 (germline): MNHNY, SVGAGI (reference sequence). This chain's CDR3 is CASGDMSVPQPQHF. Written as DNA, the CDR3 is TGTGCCAGCGGGGACATGTCGGTTCCGCAGCCCCAGCATTTT.

The rearrangement joins TRBV6-6 to TRBJ2-1; the match to TRBD2 covers 8 bases. Germline V gene data show CDR1 as MNHNY and CDR2 as SVGAGI (reference sequence). V dropped 5 bases and J dropped 8; count of bases not matched to a gene: 14. The CDR3 sequence is 16 residues long. For the CDR3, the DNA is TGTGCCAGCAGTAAACCTTCGGGGGGGCTCATCGATGAGCAGTTCTTC. Residues: CASSKPSGGLIDEQFF.

The CDR3 reads CSGSTMIADTQYF. DNA of the CDR3: TGCAGCGGTTCTACTATGATTGCAGATACGCAGTATTTT. The chain is built from TRBV29-1 and TRBJ2-3; D gene uncertain. This CDR3 has 13 residues. Germline V gene data show CDR1 as SQVTM and CDR2 as ANQGSEA. V lost 7 bases to trimming and J lost 4 bases, with 15 bases between them.

This sequence joins TRBV4-3 and TRBJ2-7; 10 positions agree with TRBD2. J gave up 11 bases and V 1 base, and 5 bases lay outside the gene matches. The germline V gene has CDR1 LGHNA and CDR2 YSLEER. The CDR3 length is 13 residues. The CDR3 protein is CASSQGLAGDKYF. CDR3 in DNA: TGCGCCAGCAGCCAAGGGCTAGCGGGAGACAAGTACTTC.

The J gene is TRBJ2-7, the V gene TRBV7-2; 10 bases fit TRBD2. CDR1 and CDR2 (germline): SGHTA, FQGNSA. The V and J ends lost 3 bases and 2 bases, in that order; junction bases with no gene match: 4. The CDR3 is 15 amino acids. The CDR3 sequence: CASSFLAGETYEQYF. Written as DNA, the CDR3 is TGTGCCAGCAGCTTTCTAGCGGGGGAAACCTACGAGCAGTACTTC.

The chain recombines TRBV5-1 with TRBJ1-5; D uncertain. Germline assignment: CDR1 SGHRS and CDR2 YFSETQ. The CDR3 extends over 15 amino acids. V was shortened by 4 bases and J by 0 bases, with 11 bases between the two germline ends. The CDR3 bases are TGCGCCAGCAGCCGAGAGCCAGGTAGCAATCAGCCCCAGCATTTT. This gives the protein CASSREPGSNQPQHF.

The rearrangement joins TRBV5-1 to TRBJ1-1, with 9 bases matching TRBD1. From germline, CDR1 is SGHRS and CDR2 YFSETQ. The J segment lost 3 bases and the V segment lost 4 bases, leaving 7 bases of the junction unmatched. CDR3 length: 15 residues. CDR3 nucleotide sequence: TGCGCCAGCAGCCATACAGGGGGCGTTGACACTGAAGCTTTCTTT. Its protein product is CASSHTGGVDTEAFF.

On this clone itself: Additional DNA sequences in this sample encode the identical CDR3. The chain carries TRBV10-3 and TRBJ2-1, with 12 bases identical to TRBD2. The CDR3 length is 15 residues. The germline CDR1 and CDR2 sequences are ENHRY and SYGVKD. V lost 5 bases, J lost 5 bases, and 4 bases stayed unmatched. CDR3 region: CAISLLAGGNNEQFF. The CDR3 DNA sequence: TGTGCCATCAGTTTACTAGCGGGAGGAAACAATGAGCAGTTCTTC.

In regard to this clone: The same CDR3 also results from other DNA sequences found in this sample. The chain recombines TRBV5-1 with TRBJ1-2; D call uncertain. CDR1 and CDR2 (germline): SGHRS, YFSETQ. The CDR3 covers 11 residues. The V and J ends lost 4 bases and 2 bases respectively, with 3 bases between them. The CDR3 here is CASSANYGYTF. CDR3 nucleotide sequence: TGCGCCAGCAGCGCAAACTATGGCTACACCTTC.

This rearrangement joins TRBV5-6 to TRBJ1-4; perhaps TRBD1 as D (6 bases). Deletions cut 1 base from V and 8 bases from J, with 12 bases between. This CDR3 contains 14 residues. The germline CDR1 and CDR2 sequences are SGHDT and YYEEEE. The CDR3 DNA follows: TGTGCCAGCAGCTTGCGCAGGGGAAACGAAAAACTGTTTTTT. Translation: CASSLRRGNEKLFF.

The rearrangement links TRBV6-5 to TRBJ2-7, with 7 bases aligning to TRBD1. CDR3 size: 15 residues. V dropped 7 bases and J dropped 0; count of bases not matched to a gene: 9. Germline V gene lookup returns CDR1 MNHEY and CDR2 SVGAGI. CDR3 DNA: TGTGCCAGCAAGGGGGCTAAAAGTAGCTCCTACGAGCAGTACTTC. Protein: CASKGAKSSSYEQYF.

The chain uses TRBV5-1 and TRBJ2-7, with TRBD1 as a possible D gene (6 bases). CDR3 length: 15 amino acids. The ends were cut back, 0 bases at V and 5 bases at J, with 15 bases in the middle. The V gene's germline CDR1 is SGHRS and CDR2 YFSETQ. CDR3 sequence reads: CASSLEQGRRDEQYF. The CDR3 DNA reads as TGCGCCAGCAGCTTGGAACAGGGAAGGCGCGACGAGCAGTACTTC.

The rearrangement uses TRBV5-4 and TRBJ2-5; 8 bases map to TRBD1. Looked up from germline, CDR1 is SGHNT and CDR2 is YYREEE (reference sequence). The V segment lost 4 bases and the J segment 2 bases; nucleotides outside the gene matches: 4. This CDR3 comprises 14 residues. CDR3: CASSVRQGQETQYF. DNA for the CDR3: TGTGCCAGCAGCGTCAGACAGGGGCAAGAGACCCAGTACTTC.

The J gene is TRBJ2-7, the V gene TRBV7-9, with no clear D. The CDR3 extends over 13 amino acids. The V end lost 4 bases, the J end lost 6 bases, and 13 bases lay between the germline ends. Germline CDR1 and CDR2: SEHNR and FQNEAQ (reference sequence). This chain's CDR3 is CASSSPGLREQYF. The CDR3 DNA reads TGTGCCAGCAGCTCTCCGGGCCTCCGCGAGCAGTACTTC.

The chain links TRBV19 to TRBJ1-5, with unresolved D. The ends were cut back, 1 base at V and 0 bases at J, with 13 bases in the middle. The CDR3 consists of 17 residues. CDR1 is LNHDA and CDR2 is SQIVND in the germline V gene (reference sequence). CDR3 loop: CASSIAGLTASNQPQHF. The CDR3 DNA reads as TGTGCCAGTAGTATAGCCGGGTTGACGGCTAGCAATCAGCCCCAGCATTTT.

The chain is built from TRBV4-3 and TRBJ1-4; TRBD1 is a possible D gene (5 bases). Germline loops: CDR1 LGHNA, CDR2 YSLEER. V was pared by 4 bases and J by 6 bases, with 12 bases between. This CDR3 region has 14 residues. Here the CDR3 reads CASSLDRLDEKLFF. In DNA form, the CDR3 reads TGCGCCAGCAGCCTAGACAGATTGGATGAAAAACTGTTTTTT.

The rearrangement uses TRBV7-9 and TRBJ2-7, with D tentatively TRBD1 (6 bases). The CDR3 is 14 residues long. The ends were cut back, 4 bases at V and 2 bases at J, with 12 bases in the middle. Germline values: CDR1 SEHNR, CDR2 FQNEAQ (reference sequence). The CDR3: CASSSTGPPYEQYF. In DNA form, the CDR3 reads TGTGCCAGCAGCTCGACAGGTCCCCCCTACGAGCAGTACTTC.

The rearrangement uses TRBV9 and TRBJ1-6; 8 nucleotides line up with TRBD1. V gave up 0 bases and J gave up 9 bases; unmatched junction bases: 5. In germline, CDR1 is SGDLS, CDR2 YYNGEE. This CDR3 contains 15 residues. The CDR3 region is CASSVAMDRASPLHF. The CDR3 coding sequence is TGTGCCAGCAGCGTAGCTATGGACAGGGCTTCACCCCTCCACTTT.

The chain has TRBV5-1 and TRBJ2-5, with D hard to call. V shed 0 bases and J shed 5 bases, with 5 bases lying between them. This CDR3 spans 12 amino acids. Germline V CDR1 and CDR2: SGHRS, YFSETQ. CDR3 loop: CASSLVPETQYF. The CDR3 DNA follows: TGCGCCAGCAGCTTGGTCCCGGAGACCCAGTACTTC.

The J gene is TRBJ1-4, the V gene TRBV11-2; TRBD1 matches 7 bases. CDR3 size: 12 residues. Germline-derived CDR1 and CDR2 are SGHAT and FQNNGV. The J segment lost 7 bases and the V segment lost 6 bases, leaving 2 bases of the junction unmatched. CDR3 bases: TGTGCCAGCAGGGGGACAGCTGAAAAACTGTTTTTT. Protein sequence: CASRGTAEKLFF.

CDR3 protein: CAYTGAGKTDTQYF. The CDR3 DNA is TGTGCCTATACAGGGGCGGGAAAAACAGATACGCAGTATTTT. This chain uses TRBV10-3 with TRBJ2-3; maybe TRBD1 (7 bases). The length of the CDR3 is 14 residues. Germline V gives CDR1 ENHRY, CDR2 SYGVKD. V lost 11 bases and J 3 bases, leaving 18 bases between the germline ends.